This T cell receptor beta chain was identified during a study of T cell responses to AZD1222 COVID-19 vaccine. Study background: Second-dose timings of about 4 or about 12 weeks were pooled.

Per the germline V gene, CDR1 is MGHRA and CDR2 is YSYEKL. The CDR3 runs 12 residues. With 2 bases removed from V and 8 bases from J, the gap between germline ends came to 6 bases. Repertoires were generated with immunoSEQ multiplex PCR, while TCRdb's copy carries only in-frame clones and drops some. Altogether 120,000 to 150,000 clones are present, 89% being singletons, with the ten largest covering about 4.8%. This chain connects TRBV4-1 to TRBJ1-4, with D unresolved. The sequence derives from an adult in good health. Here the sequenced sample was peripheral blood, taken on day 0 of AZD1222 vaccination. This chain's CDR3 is CASSQTLEKLFF. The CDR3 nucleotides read TGCGCCAGCAGCCAAACACTGGAAAAACTGTTTTTT.